The 20 T cell receptor beta chains listed next were all sequenced from one sample in a study of blood T cell repertoires in COVID-19. The method was immunoSEQ multiplex PCR; TCRdb's version includes in-frame clones alone and lacks a portion of them. The sample holds roughly 180,000 clones, around 87% seen once. Sample: PBMCs or T cells enriched from blood (not recorded which). All receptors come from a woman in her twenties or thirties who had recovered from COVID-19.

The table lists this clone with a count of one. V usage is TRBV7-2 and J usage is TRBJ2-7, with TRBD1 identical over 11 bases. V lost 6 bases to trimming and J lost 3 bases; unmatched junction nucleotides: 4. The V gene's germline CDR1 is SGHTA and CDR2 FQGNSA. There are 14 residues in the CDR3. CDR3 DNA sequence: TGTGCCAGCAGTTCCGGGACAGGGGGCTACGAGCAGTACTTC. Translated: CASSSGTGGYEQYF. The complete variable domain, with remaining parts taken from reference TRBV7-2 and TRBJ2-7, reads GAGVSQSPSNKVTEKGKDVELRCDPISGHTALYWYRQSLGQGLEFLIYFQGNSAPDKSGLPSDRFSAERTGGSVSTLTIQRTQQEDSAVYLCASSSGTGGYEQYFGPGTRLTVT.

The chain uses TRBV7-2 and TRBJ2-1; 8 bases align to TRBD1. Germline values: CDR1 SGHTA, CDR2 FQGNSA. The CDR3 loop spans 15 amino acids. Losses at the gene ends were 4 bases for V and 3 bases for J; bases not matched to a gene: 5. The CDR3 DNA reads as TGTGCCAGCAGCTCAGACAGGGGCAGCTACAATGAGCAGTTCTTC. Translating it yields CASSSDRGSYNEQFF. The entire variable domain, with the rest obtained from reference TRBV7-2 and TRBJ2-1, is as follows: GAGVSQSPSNKVTEKGKDVELRCDPISGHTALYWYRQSLGQGLEFLIYFQGNSAPDKSGLPSDRFSAERTGGSVSTLTIQRTQQEDSAVYLCASSSDRGSYNEQFFGPGTRLTVL.

This sequence joins TRBV4-2 and TRBJ1-5; 8 nucleotides match TRBD1. The ends lost 5 bases at V and 16 bases at J; junction bases unmatched: 13. The CDR3 is 13 residues long. Germline V lookup: CDR1 LGHNA, CDR2 YNFKEQ. Here the CDR3 DNA reads TGTGCCAGCAGCGCCCACCCGGGACAGGAAAAACATTTT. It encodes CASSAHPGQEKHF.

This sequence joins TRBV7-2 and TRBJ1-2; 7 nucleotides match TRBD1. Germline CDR1 and CDR2: SGHTA and FQGNSA. V shed 3 bases, J shed 0 bases, and the junction held 1 base outside the gene matches. The CDR3 has 14 amino acids. Here the CDR3 DNA reads TGTGCCAGCAGCTTGGGGACAGCTAACTATGGCTACACCTTC. Translating gives CASSLGTANYGYTF.

The CDR3 nucleotides are TGTGCCAGCAGCTTGACTAATTCCTACGAGCAGTACTTC. Translating it yields CASSLTNSYEQYF. The chain is built from TRBV5-4 and TRBJ2-7; D call uncertain. The germline CDR1 and CDR2 sequences are SGHNT and YYREEE (reference sequence). Trimming left V 1 base short and J 1 base short, with 6 bases between. CDR3 length equals 13 residues.

A note on this clone: One junction end disagrees with the germline gene, perhaps due to a read error. The rearrangement links TRBV5-1 to TRBJ1-1; 11 positions match TRBD1. Germline V gene sequence: CDR1 SGHRS, CDR2 YFSETQ. The CDR3 length is 16 residues. The DNA of the CDR3 is TGCGCCCGCAGCTGGGCGGGGGGACAGGGGGTCACTGAAGCTTTCTTT. Translated: CARSWAGGQGVTEAFF.

The chain links TRBV6-2 or TRBV6-3 to TRBJ2-7, with TRBD2 identical over 13 bases. With 4 bases clipped from V and 7 bases from J, the junction kept 10 bases outside the gene matches. From germline, CDR1 is MNHEY and CDR2 SVGEGT. This CDR3 has 16 residues. The CDR3 DNA reads TGTGCCAGCAGTTCGAGGACTAGCGGGAGATTGAGGGAGCAGTACTTC. Protein: CASSSRTSGRLREQYF.

The rearrangement uses TRBV15 and TRBJ1-1, with D unclear. Deletions cut 7 bases from V and 0 bases from J, with 12 bases between. CDR1 and CDR2 from the germline V gene are LNHNV and YYDKDF (reference sequence). The CDR3 is made up of 14 amino acids. The CDR3 sequence: CATNWAGVNTEAFF. The CDR3, as DNA: TGTGCCACCAATTGGGCGGGAGTGAACACTGAAGCTTTCTTT.

The chain is built from TRBV6-5 and TRBJ1-6; 9 nucleotides align to TRBD1. The CDR3 contains 14 residues. Trimming cost V 8 bases and J 5 bases; bases outside gene matches: 4. Looked up from germline, CDR1 is MNHEY and CDR2 is SVGAGI. CDR3 bases: TGTGCCAGCGGAGACAGGGGGGATAATTCACCCCTCCACTTT. Translated: CASGDRGDNSPLHF.

This rearrangement joins TRBV18 to TRBJ2-5, with a weak D call TRBD2 (6 bases). The CDR3 contains 16 residues. V lost 3 bases and J 6 bases, leaving 20 bases between the germline ends. Germline lookup yields CDR1 KGHSH and CDR2 LQKENI. CDR3 region: CASSPRSAGSQKTQYF. The CDR3 DNA reads as TGTGCCAGCTCACCCCGATCTGCGGGGTCCCAGAAGACCCAGTACTTC. The full variable domain, with the rest looked up from reference TRBV18 and TRBJ2-5, is NAGVMQNPRHLVRRRGQEARLRCSPMKGHSHVYWYRQLPEEGLKFMVYLQKENIIDESGMPKERFSAEFPKEGPSILRIQQVVRGDSAAYFCASSPRSAGSQKTQYFGPGTRLLVL.

CDR3 amino acids: CASLLAGGPDTQYF. The CDR3 bases are TGTGCCAGCCTACTAGCGGGGGGGCCAGATACGCAGTATTTT. This chain links TRBV2 with TRBJ2-3; TRBD2 matches at 13 bases. Germline trimming cut 8 bases from V and 4 bases from J; bases unmatched to any gene: 3. The germline gives CDR1 SNHLY, CDR2 FYNNEI. The CDR3 is 14 residues long. The full variable domain, in which reference TRBV2 and TRBJ2-3 provide the parts outside the CDR3, is EPEVTQTPSHQVTQMGQEVILRCVPISNHLYFYWYRQILGQKVEFLVSFYNNEISEKSEIFDDQFSVERPDGSNFTLKIRSTKLEDSAMYFCASLLAGGPDTQYFGPGTRLTVL.

This chain links TRBV30 with TRBJ2-2; the match to TRBD1 covers 9 bases. Germline lookup yields CDR1 GTSNPN and CDR2 SVGIG (reference sequence). V dropped 0 bases and J dropped 5; count of bases not matched to a gene: 4. The CDR3 extends over 15 amino acids. In DNA, the CDR3 is TGTGCCTGGAGTGTACCCGGGACAGGGACCGGGGAGCTGTTTTTT. It codes for CAWSVPGTGTGELFF.

For this clone: In the same sample, other DNA sequences code for this CDR3. The chain is built from TRBV29-1 and TRBJ2-5; tentatively, D is TRBD2 (6 bases). The CDR3 has 12 residues. Germline values: CDR1 SQVTM, CDR2 ANQGSEA. V lost 7 bases, J lost 2 bases, and 11 bases lay in between. The CDR3 reads CSASGSQETQYF. CDR3 nucleotides: TGCAGCGCCTCCGGGAGTCAAGAGACCCAGTACTTC.

This clone was detected once. This chain joins TRBV20-1 and TRBJ1-5; D perhaps matches TRBD1 (5 bases). The CDR3 sequence is 17 residues long. CDR1 is DFQATT, CDR2 SNEGSKA, per germline (reference sequence). The V end lost 3 bases, the J end lost 0 bases, and 18 bases lay between the germline ends. The CDR3 region is CSASDTLKGNSNQPQHF. The CDR3 DNA follows: TGCAGTGCTAGTGACACCCTAAAGGGGAATAGCAATCAGCCCCAGCATTTT.

This chain uses TRBV7-2 with TRBJ2-3; 9 bases line up with TRBD2. Unmatched junction bases numbered 9, after V lost 5 bases and J lost 6 bases. Germline loops: CDR1 SGHTA, CDR2 FQGNSA. The CDR3 length is 15 residues. The CDR3 loop is CASSVTSGREDTQYF. The CDR3 nucleotides are TGTGCCAGCAGCGTGACTAGCGGACGGGAGGATACGCAGTATTTT.

The CDR3 DNA is TGTGCCAGCTCACCACCGGGACTTTACACTGAAGCTTTCTTT. Amino acids: CASSPPGLYTEAFF. The chain carries TRBV18 and TRBJ1-1; tentatively, D is TRBD1 (5 bases). Germline loops: CDR1 KGHSH, CDR2 LQKENI. Trimming removed 0 bases at V and 3 bases at J, with 8 bases between. This CDR3 has 14 residues.

In its sample, this clone was seen a few times. V gene TRBV7-9 combines with J gene TRBJ1-2, with 11 bases matching TRBD1. Germline V CDR1 and CDR2: SEHNR, FQNEAQ (reference sequence). Unmatched junction bases numbered 5, after V lost 4 bases and J lost 1 base. This CDR3 has 16 amino acids. The CDR3 coding sequence is TGTGCCAGCAGCTCTTGGACAGGGGGCAATAACTATGGCTACACCTTC. It codes for CASSSWTGGNNYGYTF.

The V call is TRBV25-1, the J call TRBJ2-7; weak D call: TRBD2 (7 bases). Germline CDR1 reads MGHDK; CDR2 reads SYGVNS. The length of the CDR3 is 15 residues. V was cut by 1 base and J by 5 bases, with 15 bases left in between. The CDR3 DNA is TGTGCCAGCAGTGAATGGGGCGGGGGCGGCGACGAGCAGTACTTC. Amino acids: CASSEWGGGGDEQYF.

This clone was counted once. As DNA, the CDR3 is TGCGCCAGCAGCTCGGGACACAACTTGAACACTGAAGCTTTCTTT. It translates to CASSSGHNLNTEAFF. The gene calls are TRBV5-1 and TRBJ1-1, with a tentative D call TRBD1 (6 bases). The CDR3 is 15 amino acids. CDR1 is SGHRS, CDR2 YFSETQ, per germline. The V end lost 3 bases, the J end lost 0 bases, and 12 bases lay between the germline ends.

The chain is built from TRBV19 and TRBJ1-5; TRBD1 might be the D (6 bases). Trimming pared 4 bases from V and 0 bases from J, leaving 13 bases between. The germline gives CDR1 LNHDA, CDR2 SQIVND (reference sequence). This CDR3 spans 16 amino acids. DNA of the CDR3: TGTGCCAGTAGTACAAACGGACAGTTTAGCAATCAGCCCCAGCATTTT. It codes for CASSTNGQFSNQPQHF. The complete variable domain, with remaining parts taken from reference TRBV19 and TRBJ1-5, reads DGGITQSPKYLFRKEGQNVTLSCEQNLNHDAMYWYRQDPGQGLRLIYYSQIVNDFQKGDIAEGYSVSREKKESFPLTVTSAQKNPTAFYLCASSTNGQFSNQPQHFGDGTRLSIL.